A selection of T cell receptor beta chains follows, all from one sample in a study of T cells in Graves' hyperthyroidism and ophthalmopathy. TCRdb processed the multiplex PCR reads anew with MiXCR; each CDR3 protein has one entry. The sample carries roughly 420,000 distinct CDR3 sequences, approximately 14% recorded once. The sample comprised blood. These receptors all stem from a woman younger than 30 with Graves' hyperthyroidism. The CDR3 runs from the conserved cysteine through the conserved F or W. A D gene is named only where the DNA matches it firmly. Clone size appears in some rows only: once, few, many, or a class for an expanded clone.

V,length,J,size,D,DNA,CDR3
TRBV11-3,13,TRBJ1-1,many,-,TGTGCCAGCAGCTCTCAAGGTAAAACTGAAGCTTTCTTT,CASSSQGKTEAFF
TRBV28,14,TRBJ1-6,many,TRBD1,TGTGCCAGCAACCCACGACAGGGTCGCTCACCCCTCCACTTT,CASNPRQGRSPLHF
TRBV6-1,13,TRBJ1-2,many,-,TGTGCCAGTGCTCAGACAACCCACCATGGCTACACCTTC,CASAQTTHHGYTF
TRBV12-3/TRBV12-4,12,TRBJ2-4,few,-,TGTGCCAGCAGTCCAACAGTTAACATTCAGTACTTC,CASSPTVNIQYF
TRBV5-6,12,TRBJ1-1,many,-,TGTGCCAGCAGCTTGGTTCCCGGTGAAGCTTTCTTT,CASSLVPGEAFF
TRBV6-1,13,TRBJ2-7,-,-,TGTGCCAGCAGAGAAGGGGAGAGGTACGAGCAGTACTTC,CASREGERYEQYF
TRBV18,15,TRBJ1-1,many,TRBD1,TGTGCCAGCTCTGGACAGGGGGCCTTGAACACTGAAGCTTTCTTT,CASSGQGALNTEAFF
TRBV20-1,13,TRBJ1-5,many,-,TGCAGTGCTAGAGTCGGAAGCAATCAGCCCCAGCATTTT,CSARVGSNQPQHF
TRBV20-1,15,TRBJ1-1,-,TRBD1,TGCAGTGCTAGAACAATAGGGGGCCCCAACACTGAAGCTTTCTTT,CSARTIGGPNTEAFF
TRBV10-3,13,TRBJ2-5,few,TRBD2,TGTGCCACATCTAGCGGGGGGCAAGAGACCCAGTACTTC,CATSSGGQETQYF
TRBV10-2,16,TRBJ2-2,-,TRBD2,TGCGCCAGCAGTGAGTTGGTAGCGGGAGACACCGGGGAGCTGTTTTTT,CASSELVAGDTGELFF
TRBV28,14,TRBJ1-2,few,TRBD1,TGTGCCAGCAGTGAAATGACAGGGTCCAATGGCTACACCTTC,CASSEMTGSNGYTF